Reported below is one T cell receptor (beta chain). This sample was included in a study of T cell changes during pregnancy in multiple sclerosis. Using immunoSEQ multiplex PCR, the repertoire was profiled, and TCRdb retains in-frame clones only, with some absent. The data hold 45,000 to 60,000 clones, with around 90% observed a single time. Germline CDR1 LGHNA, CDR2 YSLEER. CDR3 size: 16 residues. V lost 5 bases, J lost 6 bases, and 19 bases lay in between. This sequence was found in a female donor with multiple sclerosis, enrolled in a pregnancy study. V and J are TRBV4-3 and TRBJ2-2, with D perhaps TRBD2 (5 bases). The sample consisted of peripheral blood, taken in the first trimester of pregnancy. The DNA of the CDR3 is TGCGCCAGCAGCTATCGCGGGCCTATTGACGCCGGGGAGCTGTTTTTT. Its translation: CASSYRGPIDAGELFF.